These 29 T cell receptor beta chains were all obtained from the same sample, sequenced in a study of prognosis after radiotherapy for stage I lung cancer. Genomic DNA served as the source from which two-round multiplex PCR generated TCR beta CDR3 amplicons. The first PCR round targeted every TRBV and TRBJ gene with specific primers. TCRdb re-called the multiplex PCR reads through MiXCR, storing one row per CDR3 protein. This sample carries about 16,000 distinct CDR3 sequences, around 30% of them seen once, and the ten largest clones take 25%. Specimen: PBMCs, collected before or after stereotactic body radiation therapy (not recorded which). The receptors stem from a donor aged 50 or older with non-small cell lung cancer.

This clonotype was detected ten times or more. V is TRBV12-3 or TRBV12-4 and J is TRBJ1-1; D gene unclear. This CDR3 region has 14 residues. Between the trimmed V and J ends, which lost 3 bases and 2 bases, there was a span of 10 bases. The CDR3 DNA reads as TGTGCCAGCAGTTTGGGGTTCGGCAACACTGAAGCTTTCTTT. The encoded protein is CASSLGFGNTEAFF.

There are many counts of this clonotype. The chain has TRBV20-1 and TRBJ2-2, with TRBD2 matching over 7 bases. The CDR3 has 16 residues. The germline V gene encodes CDR1 DFQATT and CDR2 SNEGSKA (reference sequence). Trimming took 0 bases from V and 2 from J; bases not matched to a gene: 6. This CDR3 reads CSARDFRGRNTGELFF. Written as DNA, the CDR3 is TGCAGTGCTAGAGATTTCCGCGGGAGAAACACCGGGGAGCTGTTTTTT.

At least ten counts were recorded for this clonotype. The chain has TRBV24-1 and TRBJ2-3; TRBD2 agrees at 10 bases. Trimming at V came to 3 bases and at J to 4 bases, leaving 3 bases not matched to a gene. The CDR3 has 15 residues. CDR1 KGHDR and CDR2 SFDVKD come from the germline V gene. The CDR3 is CATSDPAGGADTQYF. CDR3 DNA: TGTGCCACCAGTGATCCAGCGGGAGGGGCAGATACGCAGTATTTT.

This clonotype is medium-sized within its sample. The rearrangement links TRBV27 to TRBJ1-6, with no clear D. This CDR3 contains 13 residues. V lost 2 bases to trimming and J lost 5 bases, with 4 bases between them. Germline V lookup: CDR1 MNHEY, CDR2 SMNVEV (reference sequence). The DNA of the CDR3 is TGTGCCAGCAGTTTAGGCAATAATTCACCCCTCCACTTT. This encodes CASSLGNNSPLHF.

Concerning this clonotype itself: The junction does not match germline at one end; this may be a read error. The genes are TRBV28 and TRBJ2-7; TRBD1 might be the D (7 bases). Germline values: CDR1 MDHEN, CDR2 SYDVKM. The CDR3 has 15 amino acids. CDR3 DNA sequence: TGTGCCGGCAGTTCGTCAGGGGGGAACTCCTACGAGCAGTACTTC. Translated, it gives CAGSSSGGNSYEQYF.

A word on this clonotype: This likely traces to a read error, being one base from a far larger clone. This rearrangement joins TRBV19 to TRBJ2-5; D is possibly TRBD1 (6 bases). The J call is doubtful: the DNA matches TRBJ2-1 better. CDR3 length equals 15 residues. The germline gives CDR1 LNHDA, CDR2 SQIVND (reference sequence). The CDR3 DNA follows: TGTGCCAGTAGTATAACGGACAGAGACGTGGGTGAGCAGTTCTTC. It specifies CASSITDRDVGEQFF.

Note on this clonotype: A far larger clone is off by one base, so a read error is likely. The chain combines TRBV6-2 or TRBV6-3 with TRBJ2-5; D is ambiguous. TRBJ2-1 matches the DNA end more closely, so the J call is doubtful. The CDR3 length is 10 residues. The germline V gene encodes CDR1 MNHEY and CDR2 SVGEGT. In DNA, the CDR3 is TGTGCATCTTGTCGGAATGAGCAGTTCTTC. Encoded protein: CASCRNEQFF.

The sample holds a few counts of this clonotype. One end of the junction does not line up with germline, which may come from a read error. The CDR3: CASSVGGEQCF. The CDR3 nucleotides read TGTGCCAGCAGCGTCGGTGGCGAGCAGTGCTTC. The chain has TRBV7-9 and TRBJ2-7; D is ambiguous. The germline CDR1 and CDR2 sequences are SEHNR and FQNEAQ (reference sequence). The CDR3 sequence is 11 residues long.

V usage is TRBV7-2 and J usage is TRBJ1-5; 8 positions match TRBD1. This CDR3 has 18 amino acids. The germline gives CDR1 SGHTA, CDR2 FQGNSA. V shed 1 base and J 9 bases; nucleotides not matched to a gene: 17. The CDR3 DNA reads as TGTGCCAGCAGCTTAGAGGTGGGGACAGGTGGATGGATTCTGCCCCAGCATTTT. Translation gives CASSLEVGTGGWILPQHF.

In this sample, this clonotype turned up a few times. A read error is the likely source, as a far larger clone sits one nucleotide away. This chain links TRBV6-4 with TRBJ2-7; 7 nucleotides match TRBD1. Germline assignment: CDR1 MRHNA and CDR2 SNTAGT. CDR3 length: 15 amino acids. The CDR3 sequence: CTSSDQTGTSYEQYF. The CDR3 DNA is TGTACCAGCAGTGACCAGACAGGGACCTCCTACGAGCAGTACTTC.

This clonotype is labeled medium-sized. The V gene is TRBV19, the J gene TRBJ1-3; D remains ambiguous. Deletions cut 0 bases from V and 1 base from J, with 10 bases between. The CDR3 has 16 residues. In germline, CDR1 is LNHDA, CDR2 SQIVND (reference sequence). CDR3 region: CASSIDGGSSGNTIYF. CDR3 sequence (DNA): TGTGCCAGTAGTATAGACGGCGGATCTTCTGGAAACACCATATATTTT. The full variable domain, with the rest looked up from reference TRBV19 and TRBJ1-3, is DGGITQSPKYLFRKEGQNVTLSCEQNLNHDAMYWYRQDPGQGLRLIYYSQIVNDFQKGDIAEGYSVSREKKESFPLTVTSAQKNPTAFYLCASSIDGGSSGNTIYFGEGSWLTVV.

Details on this clonotype: Lacking the conserved final phenylalanine or tryptophan, this CDR3 likely reflects a read error. The J gene is TRBJ2-3, the V gene TRBV12-3 or TRBV12-4; TRBD2 is a possible D gene (5 bases). V shed 5 bases and J shed 4 bases, with 16 bases lying between them. The CDR3 loop spans 15 amino acids. CDR3 in DNA: TGTGCCAGCAGTCTTTTGGGTCGGGAACCAGATACGCAGTATTCT. Its protein product is CASSLLGREPDTQYS.

Concerning this clonotype: Mismatch with germline at one junction end may stem from a read error. CDR3 in DNA: TGTTCCAGCAGTTACTCGATGTCCTACGAACAGTACTTC. Translated: CSSSYSMSYEQYF. This sequence joins TRBV6-5 and TRBJ2-7; no firm D call. Germline CDR1 and CDR2: MNHEY and SVGAGI. This CDR3 has 13 residues.

This clonotype was seen many times. The V and J genes are TRBV7-6 and TRBJ2-2; D is uncertain. The CDR3 is 11 residues long. Germline V gives CDR1 SGHVS, CDR2 FNYEAQ. V dropped 2 bases and J dropped 7 bases, with 2 bases sitting between them. The CDR3 sequence: CASSLLGELFF. The CDR3 bases are TGTGCCAGCAGCTTACTCGGGGAGCTGTTTTTT.

In its sample, this clonotype was seen a few times. Possible read error: a much larger clone is one base away. The chain combines TRBV7-9 with TRBJ2-7, with D uncertain. There are 15 residues in the CDR3. Germline V gene lookup returns CDR1 SEHNR and CDR2 FQNEAQ (reference sequence). V lost 6 bases, J lost 2 bases, and 17 bases lay in between. CDR3 region: CASRATEDGPYEQYF. As DNA, the CDR3 is TGTGCCAGCAGAGCGACTGAGGACGGCCCCTACGAGCAGTACTTC.

The sample holds many counts of this clonotype. The V call is TRBV4-2, the J call TRBJ2-7; D is unresolved. CDR1 and CDR2 from the germline V gene are LGHNA and YNFKEQ. The CDR3 totals 15 residues. V gave up 0 bases and J gave up 0 bases, with 9 bases separating them. CDR3 loop: CASSQDSTVSYEQYF. DNA of the CDR3: TGTGCCAGCAGCCAAGATTCGACCGTCTCCTACGAGCAGTACTTC.

Comments on this clonotype: A far larger clone is off by one base, so a read error is likely. Likely a read error: the CDR3 ends without its conserved phenylalanine or tryptophan. V gene TRBV7-9 combines with J gene TRBJ2-3, with D possibly TRBD1 on 6 matching bases. Germline V gene data show CDR1 as SEHNR and CDR2 as FQNEAQ (reference sequence). CDR3 length: 14 amino acids. The germline V and J ends were trimmed by 4 bases and 4 bases, with 12 bases remaining between them. The CDR3 DNA reads as TGTGCCAGCAGCTCGTTACAGGGTTCAGATACGCAGTATGTT. Its translation: CASSSLQGSDTQYV.

This clonotype was observed many times. This sequence joins TRBV12-3 or TRBV12-4 and TRBJ1-1, with a weak D call TRBD1 (5 bases). The CDR3 runs to 15 residues. Trimming stripped 6 bases from V and 0 bases from J, with 14 bases between. The CDR3 nucleotides read TGTGCCAGCAGACGGTTGGCAGGGATGAACACTGAAGCTTTCTTT. Translated: CASRRLAGMNTEAFF.

With regard to this clonotype: This likely reflects a read error, since a far larger clone is one base away. The rearrangement links TRBV7-9 to TRBJ2-1; 10 bases are shared with TRBD2. This CDR3 contains 16 residues. Per the germline V gene, CDR1 is SEHNR and CDR2 is FQNEAQ (reference sequence). V gave up 9 bases and J gave up 5 bases; unmatched junction bases: 13. In DNA, the CDR3 is TGTGCCAGAAGCAAGACCGGGACTAGCGCACACAATGAGCAGTTCTTC. This codes for CARSKTGTSAHNEQFF.

The chain joins TRBV6-4 to TRBJ2-7, with D possibly being TRBD2 (5 bases). V was pared by 5 bases and J by 1 base, with 12 bases between. This CDR3 has 14 residues. Per germline, CDR1 MRHNA and CDR2 SNTAGT. The CDR3 loop is CASSQESGSYEQYF. For the CDR3, the DNA is TGTGCCAGCAGTCAAGAATCGGGATCCTACGAGCAGTACTTC.

Only a few counts were recorded for this clonotype. A far larger clone is one nucleotide away, so this likely arose from a read error. This rearrangement joins TRBV6-9 to TRBJ2-5; TRBD2 might be the D (6 bases). With 4 bases removed from V and 7 bases from J, the gap between germline ends came to 19 bases. The CDR3 sequence is 15 residues long. Germline CDR1 is MNHGY and CDR2 is SVAAGI. CDR3 coding DNA: TGTGCCAGCAGTTTTACAGTGGCAGGGCGGGGGACCCAGTACTTC. Protein sequence: CASSFTVAGRGTQYF.

The chain uses TRBV20-1 and TRBJ2-3; no firm D call. The CDR3 contains 17 residues. CDR1 and CDR2 (germline): DFQATT, SNEGSKA (reference sequence). V lost 0 bases, J lost 2 bases, and 18 bases lay in between. The CDR3 DNA follows: TGCAGTGCTAGAGATCTATTGAGGCTAGTGATCACAGATACGCAGTATTTT. Amino acids: CSARDLLRLVITDTQYF.

This clonotype was recorded once. One base separates it from a far larger clone, so it is likely a read error. The chain couples TRBV6-5 to TRBJ2-7, with D perhaps matching TRBD2 (6 bases). The germline gives CDR1 MNHEY, CDR2 SVGAGI. Trimming took off 8 bases at V and 4 bases at J, with 21 bases between the two ends. There are 15 residues in the CDR3. This CDR3 is CASWTIRRAVYEQYF. For the CDR3, the DNA is TGTGCCAGCTGGACTATCAGGAGGGCCGTATACGAGCAGTACTTC.

This chain joins TRBV5-1 and TRBJ2-5; 7 bases fit TRBD2. The germline gives CDR1 SGHRS, CDR2 YFSETQ. With V trimmed by 0 bases and J by 4 bases, 6 bases remained unmatched. This CDR3 spans 15 amino acids. CDR3 bases: TGCGCCAGCAGCTTGGAAAAGGGAGGGCGAGAGACCCAGTACTTC. The encoded protein is CASSLEKGGRETQYF.

This clonotype has ten or more counts. The chain links TRBV20-1 to TRBJ1-2, with 7 nucleotides matching TRBD1. Germline V CDR1 and CDR2: DFQATT, SNEGSKA (reference sequence). CDR3 length: 12 amino acids. Trimming at V came to 5 bases and at J to 4 bases, leaving 4 bases not matched to a gene. The CDR3 DNA reads TGCAGTGCTTCGGAGGGGGCCTATGGCTACACCTTC. Residues: CSASEGAYGYTF.

This clonotype was found many times. CDR3 sequence: CSARPQGVLWSPLHF. CDR3 nucleotides: TGCAGTGCTAGACCCCAGGGGGTGTTATGGTCACCCCTCCACTTT. This chain uses TRBV20-1 with TRBJ1-6, with TRBD1 matching 7 bases. Trimming took 2 bases from V and 10 from J; bases not matched to a gene: 11. The CDR3 runs to 15 residues. Germline V gives CDR1 DFQATT, CDR2 SNEGSKA (reference sequence).

This clonotype was seen ten or more times. The gene calls are TRBV6-1 and TRBJ2-6; D gene unclear. The CDR3 has 16 amino acids. The V end lost 3 bases, the J end lost 0 bases, and 9 bases lay between the germline ends. Germline values: CDR1 MNHNS, CDR2 SASEGT. CDR3 in amino acids: CASSDFDSSGANVLTF. The CDR3 nucleotides read TGTGCCAGCAGTGATTTTGATTCCTCTGGGGCCAACGTCCTGACTTTC.

This clonotype was counted at least ten times. V gene TRBV20-1 combines with J gene TRBJ2-5; D perhaps matches TRBD2 (5 bases). Per germline, CDR1 DFQATT and CDR2 SNEGSKA (reference sequence). Trimming shortened V by 3 bases and J by 5 bases, and 16 bases separated the two germline ends. CDR3 length equals 14 residues. The CDR3 loop reads CSARGVDRTETQYF. Written as DNA, the CDR3 is TGCAGTGCTAGGGGAGTGGACCGCACGGAGACCCAGTACTTC.

This clonotype was detected ten times or more. This rearrangement joins TRBV5-1 to TRBJ1-1; possible D gene TRBD1, 6 bases. The length of the CDR3 is 13 residues. V lost 7 bases and J 0 bases, leaving 10 bases between the germline ends. CDR1 and CDR2 (germline): SGHRS, YFSETQ. CDR3: CASGGGLNTEAFF. The CDR3 coding sequence is TGCGCCAGCGGGGGCGGACTGAACACTGAAGCTTTCTTT.